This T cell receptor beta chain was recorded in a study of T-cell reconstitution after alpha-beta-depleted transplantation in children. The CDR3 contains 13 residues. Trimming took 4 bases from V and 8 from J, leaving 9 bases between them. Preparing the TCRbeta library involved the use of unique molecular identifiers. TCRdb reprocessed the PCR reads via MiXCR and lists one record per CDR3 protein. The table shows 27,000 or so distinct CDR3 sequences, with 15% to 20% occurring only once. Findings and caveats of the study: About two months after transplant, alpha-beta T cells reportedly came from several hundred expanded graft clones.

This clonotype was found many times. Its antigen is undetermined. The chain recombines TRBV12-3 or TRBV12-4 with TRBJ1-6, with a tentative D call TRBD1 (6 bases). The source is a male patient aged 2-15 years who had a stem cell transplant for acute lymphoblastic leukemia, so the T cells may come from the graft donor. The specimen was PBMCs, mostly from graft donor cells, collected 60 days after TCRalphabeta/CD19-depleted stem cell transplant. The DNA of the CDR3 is TGTGCCAGCAGTTCACGACAGGATTCACCCCTCCACTTT. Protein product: CASSSRQDSPLHF.